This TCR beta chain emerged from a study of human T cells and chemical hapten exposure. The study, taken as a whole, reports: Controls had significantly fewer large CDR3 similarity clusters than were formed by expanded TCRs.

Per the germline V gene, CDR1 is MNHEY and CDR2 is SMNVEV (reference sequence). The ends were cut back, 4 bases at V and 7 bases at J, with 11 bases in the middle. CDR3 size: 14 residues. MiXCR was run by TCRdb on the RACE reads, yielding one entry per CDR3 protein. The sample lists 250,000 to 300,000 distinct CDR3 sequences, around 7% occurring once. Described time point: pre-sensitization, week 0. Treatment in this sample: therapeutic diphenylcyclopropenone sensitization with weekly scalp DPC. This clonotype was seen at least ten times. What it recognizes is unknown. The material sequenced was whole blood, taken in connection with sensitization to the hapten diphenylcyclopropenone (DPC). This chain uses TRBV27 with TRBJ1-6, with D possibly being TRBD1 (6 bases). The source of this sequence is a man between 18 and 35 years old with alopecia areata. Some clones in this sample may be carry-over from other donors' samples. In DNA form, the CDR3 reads TGTGCCAGCAGTTCATGGACAGCCAATTCACCCCTCCACTTT. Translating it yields CASSSWTANSPLHF.